The 30 T cell receptor beta chains below all came from one sample that was sequenced in a study of PD-L1 blockade in urothelial cancer (dated by TCRdb to 2017 to 2019). The library was prepared using the immunoSEQ multiplex PCR assay. In its TCRdb copy, this immuneACCESS table keeps in-frame sequences only and misses some clones. Where compared with another copy, unresolved V genes explain less than half of these, and the others have no known cause. The sample table lists under 40,000 clones, 75% to 95% of them with a count of one. The ten top clones hold roughly 8% of the sample. This sample comprised PBMCs, obtained around atezolizumab (anti-PD-L1) treatment. These TCRs come from a man between 65 and 85 years old with urothelial cancer.

The chain recombines TRBV6-6 with TRBJ2-7, with 8 bases fitting TRBD1. The germline CDR1 and CDR2 sequences are MNHNY and SVGAGI (reference sequence). This CDR3 spans 15 amino acids. The trim removed 4 bases at V and 2 bases at J, leaving 7 bases unmatched. CDR3 DNA: TGTGCCAGCAGTTTCGCACAGGGGGGCACCTACGAGCAGTACTTC. Protein product: CASSFAQGGTYEQYF.

The genes are TRBV9 and TRBJ2-3; 16 nucleotides align to TRBD2. Germline V gene lookup returns CDR1 SGDLS and CDR2 YYNGEE. Unmatched junction bases numbered 13, after V lost 4 bases and J lost 5 bases. This CDR3 has 19 amino acids. CDR3 in DNA: TGTGCCAGCAGCCCCGGGACTAGCGGGAGGGCCACGAGTATAGATACGCAGTATTTT. Translation: CASSPGTSGRATSIDTQYF.

The V gene is TRBV5-4, the J gene TRBJ2-5, with 12 positions matching TRBD2. Germline values: CDR1 SGHNT, CDR2 YYREEE (reference sequence). Losses at the gene ends were 5 bases for V and 0 bases for J; bases not matched to a gene: 5. CDR3 length: 16 residues. CDR3: CASSVGTSGYQETQYF. The DNA of the CDR3 is TGTGCCAGCAGTGTGGGGACTAGCGGGTACCAAGAGACCCAGTACTTC. Looking up the rest from reference TRBV5-4 and TRBJ2-5 gives the full variable domain: ETGVTQSPTHLIKTRGQQVTLRCSSQSGHNTVSWYQQALGQGPQFIFQYYREEENGRGNFPPRFSGLQFPNYSSELNVNALELDDSALYLCASSVGTSGYQETQYFGPGTRLLVL.

The V gene is TRBV7-8, the J gene TRBJ2-5; D might be TRBD2 (6 bases). Germline-derived CDR1 and CDR2 are SGHVS and FQNEAQ. Trimming took 5 bases from V and 1 from J, leaving 17 bases between them. The CDR3 sequence is 16 residues long. CDR3 residues: CASSPLTGGVQETQYF. CDR3 coding DNA: TGTGCCAGCAGCCCGTTGACCGGCGGGGTCCAAGAGACCCAGTACTTC. Full variable domain (rest looked up from reference TRBV7-8 and TRBJ2-5): GAGVSQSPRYKVAKRGQDVALRCDPISGHVSLFWYQQALGQGPEFLTYFQNEAQLDKSGLPSDRFFAERPEGSVSTLKIQRTQQEDSAVYLCASSPLTGGVQETQYFGPGTRLLVL.

The rearrangement links TRBV11-2 to TRBJ2-5; 7 bases are a match to TRBD2. With V trimmed by 0 bases and J by 4 bases, 5 bases remained unmatched. CDR3 length: 15 amino acids. Germline V gene data show CDR1 as SGHAT and CDR2 as FQNNGV. The CDR3 coding sequence is TGTGCCAGCAGCTTAGAGCTGGGGGGGAGAGAGACCCAGTACTTC. Protein sequence: CASSLELGGRETQYF.

J is TRBJ1-5 and V is TRBV7-8; a possible D gene is TRBD1 (6 bases). Germline V CDR1 and CDR2: SGHVS, FQNEAQ. The CDR3 consists of 14 residues. Trimming cost V 5 bases and J 4 bases, with 12 bases left between them. The chain's CDR3 is CASSPTGFNQPQHF. CDR3 bases: TGTGCCAGCAGCCCAACAGGGTTTAATCAGCCCCAGCATTTT.

The chain links TRBV9 to TRBJ2-1, with D perhaps matching TRBD2 (6 bases). Germline values: CDR1 SGDLS, CDR2 YYNGEE. This CDR3 contains 15 residues. V was shortened by 3 bases and J by 9 bases, with 19 bases between the two germline ends. CDR3 in amino acids: CASSARLEGLGEQFF. CDR3 bases: TGTGCCAGCAGCGCCCGACTAGAGGGTCTGGGTGAGCAGTTCTTC.

This rearrangement joins TRBV5-1 to TRBJ2-5; TRBD2 matches 9 bases. The germline CDR1 and CDR2 sequences are SGHRS and YFSETQ. V was clipped by 2 bases and J by 5 bases; unmatched bases: 13. The CDR3 extends over 17 amino acids. CDR3 nucleotide sequence: TGCGCCAGCAGCTTCAGTATCCGTAGCGGGAGTCGGGAGACCCAGTACTTC. Translation gives CASSFSIRSGSRETQYF.

This clone was recorded once. The chain links TRBV9 to TRBJ2-2; D is perhaps TRBD1 (6 bases). The V gene's germline CDR1 is SGDLS and CDR2 YYNGEE. Trimming took off 2 bases at V and 4 bases at J, with 18 bases between the two ends. The CDR3 is 17 residues long. The CDR3 bases are TGTGCCAGCAGCGTCACCACAGGGTCGAGTGGCACCGGGGAGCTGTTTTTT. Protein product: CASSVTTGSSGTGELFF. Filled out from reference TRBV9 and TRBJ2-2, the complete variable domain reads DSGVTQTPKHLITATGQRVTLRCSPRSGDLSVYWYQQSLDQGLQFLIQYYNGEERAKGNILERFSAQQFPDLHSELNLSSLELGDSALYFCASSVTTGSSGTGELFFGEGSRLTVL.

The rearrangement links TRBV19 to TRBJ1-5; weak D call: TRBD1 (5 bases). The germline V gene encodes CDR1 LNHDA and CDR2 SQIVND (reference sequence). The CDR3 is 17 amino acids. Trimming cost V 1 base and J 5 bases, with 18 bases left between them. CDR3 nucleotide sequence: TGTGCCAGTAGTATAGGCCGAATGGGGGGGACTGATCAGCCCCAGCATTTT. Its protein product is CASSIGRMGGTDQPQHF.

This chain uses TRBV11-2 with TRBJ2-3, with TRBD1 as a possible D gene (5 bases). V was trimmed by 3 bases and J by 10 bases, leaving 11 bases between them. The CDR3 has 12 amino acids. Germline values: CDR1 SGHAT, CDR2 FQNNGV. CDR3 DNA sequence: TGTGCCAGCAGCTTCAGGGAATACGCGCAGTATTTT. This codes for CASSFREYAQYF.

This clone came up a few times. The gene calls are TRBV9 and TRBJ2-3, with 13 positions matching TRBD2. Germline V gene sequence: CDR1 SGDLS, CDR2 YYNGEE. This CDR3 is 17 amino acids long. With V trimmed by 0 bases and J by 4 bases, 5 bases remained unmatched. The CDR3 is CASSVATSGRAADTQYF. CDR3 nucleotides: TGTGCCAGCAGCGTAGCTACTAGCGGGAGGGCCGCAGATACGCAGTATTTT.

The chain couples TRBV6-1 to TRBJ2-7; D is possibly TRBD2 (5 bases). CDR3 length: 10 residues. Germline V gene data show CDR1 as MNHNS and CDR2 as SASEGT. The V gene lost 8 bases and the J gene lost 10 bases, with 12 bases spanning the gap. CDR3 DNA: TGTGCCAGCGGGGAGTGGGAACAGTACTTC. It yields the protein CASGEWEQYF.

This chain connects TRBV5-1 to TRBJ2-3, with 7 bases identical to TRBD2. Per germline, CDR1 SGHRS and CDR2 YFSETQ. J lost 2 bases, V lost 3 bases, and 6 bases had no gene match. The CDR3 contains 15 residues. The CDR3 nucleotides read TGCGCCAGCAGCTCTTCTAGCGGTGTCACAGATACGCAGTATTTT. It codes for CASSSSSGVTDTQYF.

Only one count was recorded for this clone. V usage is TRBV18 and J usage is TRBJ2-5; 7 nucleotides agree with TRBD1. V gave up 6 bases and J gave up 5 bases; unmatched junction bases: 15. The CDR3 is made up of 16 amino acids. The germline V gene encodes CDR1 KGHSH and CDR2 LQKENI. The CDR3, as DNA: TGTGCCAGCTCGCCGGGACAGCCGCTGGTCGGCGAGACCCAGTACTTC. This translates into CASSPGQPLVGETQYF.

The V gene is TRBV4-1, the J gene TRBJ2-1; tentatively, D is TRBD2 (5 bases). The CDR3 loop spans 18 amino acids. V gave up 0 bases and J gave up 1 base, with 16 bases separating them. Per germline, CDR1 MGHRA and CDR2 YSYEKL. The CDR3 nucleotides are TGCGCCAGCAGCCAAGAAACTAGTCTAGGTAGGTCCTACAATGAGCAGTTCTTC. Residues: CASSQETSLGRSYNEQFF.

The V and J genes are TRBV13 and TRBJ2-3; TRBD2 aligns across 10 bases. Per germline, CDR1 PRHDT and CDR2 FYEKMQ (reference sequence). Trimming removed 5 bases from V and 0 bases from J; junction bases left unmatched: 8. The CDR3 runs to 17 residues. CDR3 DNA: TGTGCCAGCAGCCTCCCACAGGGACTAGCGAGCACAGATACGCAGTATTTT. It codes for CASSLPQGLASTDTQYF.

The genes are TRBV5-5 and TRBJ1-3; TRBD1 might be the D (6 bases). Germline CDR1 is SGHKS and CDR2 is YYEKEE (reference sequence). V was trimmed by 3 bases and J by 1 base, leaving 14 bases between them. The CDR3 length is 16 residues. DNA of the CDR3: TGTGCCAGCAGCTCCGTGGGGGGGGCGTCTGGAAACACCATATATTTT. It specifies CASSSVGGASGNTIYF.

The chain is built from TRBV20-1 and TRBJ2-1, with 8 bases aligning to TRBD1. V gave up 3 bases and J gave up 9 bases; unmatched junction bases: 1. The length of the CDR3 is 11 residues. CDR1 and CDR2 from the germline V gene are DFQATT and SNEGSKA (reference sequence). CDR3 coding DNA: TGCAGTGCTAGGGGGACAGGTGAGCAGTTCTTC. Its protein is CSARGTGEQFF.

The chain has TRBV6-5 and TRBJ1-1, with D unresolved. Trimming removed 0 bases from V and 0 bases from J, with 5 bases in between. CDR3 length equals 14 residues. From germline, CDR1 is MNHEY and CDR2 SVGAGI. CDR3 loop: CASSYSQLNTEAFF. The CDR3 nucleotides are TGTGCCAGCAGTTACTCACAGTTGAACACTGAAGCTTTCTTT.

The V and J genes are TRBV11-2 and TRBJ2-2, with D hard to call. Trimming pared 1 base from V and 7 bases from J, leaving 13 bases between. The CDR3 has 15 residues. Per germline, CDR1 SGHAT and CDR2 FQNNGV. The CDR3 loop is CASSLGMGPSGELFF. The CDR3 DNA reads as TGTGCCAGCAGCTTAGGAATGGGCCCCAGCGGGGAGCTGTTTTTT.

This clone has more than one count but fewer than ten. The CDR3 reads CAWGGVSSQETQYF. In DNA, the CDR3 is TGTGCCTGGGGGGGGGTGTCATCCCAAGAGACCCAGTACTTC. The chain combines TRBV30 with TRBJ2-5, with 7 bases that match TRBD2. J was trimmed by 1 base and V by 5 bases; bases with no gene match: 7. This CDR3 is built from 14 residues. Germline V gene sequence: CDR1 GTSNPN, CDR2 SVGIG (reference sequence).

As concerns this clone: One end of the junction does not line up with germline, which may come from a read error. V gene TRBV6-1 combines with J gene TRBJ2-1, with 7 positions matching TRBD2. From germline, CDR1 is MNHNS and CDR2 SASEGT. The length of the CDR3 is 15 residues. This CDR3 reads CASREAGPPPNEQFF. CDR3 in DNA: TGTGCCAGCAGGGAAGCGGGGCCCCCCCCCAATGAGCAGTTCTTC.

The chain employs TRBV18 and TRBJ2-3, with 10 bases aligning to TRBD2. V lost 1 base, J lost 0 bases, and 4 bases stayed unmatched. The V gene's germline CDR1 is KGHSH and CDR2 LQKENI. The CDR3 spans 17 residues. The chain's CDR3 is CASSPLASGGSTDTQYF. The CDR3 region has the DNA TGTGCCAGCTCACCACTGGCTAGCGGGGGCAGCACAGATACGCAGTATTTT.

The genes are TRBV5-1 and TRBJ2-6; 8 bases are a match to TRBD1. This CDR3 contains 18 residues. Germline V gene sequence: CDR1 SGHRS, CDR2 YFSETQ. V dropped 5 bases and J dropped 2; count of bases not matched to a gene: 12. The CDR3 nucleotides are TGCGCCAGCAGATTGCAGGGGGCGCAGTCCACTGGGGCCAACGTCCTGACTTTC. Translated, it gives CASRLQGAQSTGANVLTF.

This sequence joins TRBV27 and TRBJ2-7; D uncertain. The germline V and J ends were trimmed by 6 bases and 3 bases, with 6 bases remaining between them. Germline V gene lookup returns CDR1 MNHEY and CDR2 SMNVEV (reference sequence). The CDR3 is made up of 11 amino acids. CDR3 sequence reads: CASRSGYEQYF. The CDR3 nucleotides read TGTGCCAGCAGATCAGGCTACGAGCAGTACTTC.

The V call is TRBV5-1, the J call TRBJ1-2; D might be TRBD1 (5 bases). The CDR3 sequence is 13 residues long. Germline-derived CDR1 and CDR2 are SGHRS and YFSETQ. Between the trimmed V and J ends, which lost 0 bases and 7 bases, there was a span of 10 bases. Here the CDR3 reads CASSLEGIRGYTF. The CDR3 DNA is TGCGCCAGCAGCTTGGAGGGGATACGTGGCTACACCTTC.

The J gene is TRBJ2-1, the V gene TRBV30, with unresolved D. The germline gives CDR1 GTSNPN, CDR2 SVGIG (reference sequence). This CDR3 comprises 11 residues. Trimming stripped 7 bases from V and 6 bases from J, with 10 bases between. The CDR3 bases are TGTGCCTCCCTAGAGGTCAATGAGCAGTTCTTC. The encoded protein is CASLEVNEQFF.

The rearrangement uses TRBV6-6 and TRBJ2-7; D perhaps matches TRBD1 (6 bases). The CDR3 contains 15 residues. The germline V gene encodes CDR1 MNHNY and CDR2 SVGAGI (reference sequence). V shed 4 bases and J shed 1 base, with 14 bases lying between them. The CDR3 region is CASSFKNRESYEQYF. The CDR3 DNA sequence: TGTGCCAGCAGTTTCAAGAACAGGGAATCCTACGAGCAGTACTTC.

This clone was observed a single time. The chain couples TRBV10-3 to TRBJ2-7; D is possibly TRBD2 (6 bases). Germline V gene lookup returns CDR1 ENHRY and CDR2 SYGVKD. V gave up 4 bases and J gave up 1 base, with 17 bases separating them. This CDR3 has 16 residues. The CDR3 DNA reads as TGTGCCATCAGTGGAGGGCTGGGGCGGGGATCCTACGAGCAGTACTTC. It is translated as CAISGGLGRGSYEQYF.